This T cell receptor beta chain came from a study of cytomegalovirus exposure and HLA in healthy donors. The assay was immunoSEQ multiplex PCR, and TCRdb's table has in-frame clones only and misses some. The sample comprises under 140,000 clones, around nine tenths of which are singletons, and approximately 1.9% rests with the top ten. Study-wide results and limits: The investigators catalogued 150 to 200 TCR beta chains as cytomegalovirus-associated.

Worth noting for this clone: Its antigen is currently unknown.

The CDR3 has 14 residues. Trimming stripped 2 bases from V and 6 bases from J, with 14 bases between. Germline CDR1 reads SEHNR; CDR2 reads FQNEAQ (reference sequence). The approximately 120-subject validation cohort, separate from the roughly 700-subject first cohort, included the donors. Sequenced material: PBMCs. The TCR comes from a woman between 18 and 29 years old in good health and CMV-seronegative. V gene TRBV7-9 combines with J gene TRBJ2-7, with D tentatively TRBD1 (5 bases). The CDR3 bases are TGTGCCAGCAGCTTAACAGGCCCGACGGCCGAGCAGTACTTC. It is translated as CASSLTGPTAEQYF.